These 18 T cell receptor beta chains share one sample of origin, sequenced in a study of CXCR3 chemokines and chemotherapy response in bladder cancer. One entry per CDR3 protein results from TCRdb running MiXCR on the PCR reads. The sample consists of about 13,000 distinct CDR3 sequences, 9.5% to 15% of them appearing once. This sample was obtained from a patient whose treatment included neoadjuvant chemotherapy. These receptors came from a human donor with bladder cancer that did not respond to neoadjuvant chemotherapy.

This clonotype was detected many times. The chain combines TRBV28 with TRBJ2-2; D call uncertain. From germline, CDR1 is MDHEN and CDR2 SYDVKM. Between the trimmed V and J ends, which lost 5 bases and 8 bases, there was a span of 9 bases. The CDR3 loop spans 12 amino acids. CDR3 sequence (DNA): TGTGCCAGCAGTGCCCCCAGGGGGGAGCTGTTTTTT. It translates to CASSAPRGELFF.

The sample holds many counts of this clonotype. This chain uses TRBV7-2 with TRBJ2-2; D is perhaps TRBD2 (6 bases). Germline CDR1 SGHTA, CDR2 FQGNSA. V was cut by 5 bases and J by 0 bases, with 10 bases left in between. The CDR3 extends over 15 amino acids. The CDR3: CASSLGLANTGELFF. The DNA for the CDR3 is TGTGCCAGCAGCCTGGGACTCGCGAACACCGGGGAGCTGTTTTTT.

This clonotype was seen only a few times. The genes are TRBV6-5 and TRBJ1-5, with D perhaps matching TRBD1 (5 bases). The germline V and J ends were trimmed by 4 bases and 5 bases, with 15 bases remaining between them. This CDR3 contains 15 residues. The V gene's germline CDR1 is MNHEY and CDR2 SVGAGI. CDR3 sequence: CASSSRAQGDQPQHF. CDR3 nucleotides: TGTGCCAGCAGTTCTAGGGCTCAGGGTGATCAGCCCCAGCATTTT.

There are many counts of this clonotype. The chain combines TRBV18 with TRBJ2-2, with TRBD1 identical over 9 bases. The length of the CDR3 is 15 residues. Trimming removed 2 bases from V and 3 bases from J; junction bases left unmatched: 1. In germline, CDR1 is KGHSH, CDR2 LQKENI. The CDR3 nucleotides read TGTGCCAGCTCACCAAGGACAGGGGACACCGGGGAGCTGTTTTTT. Protein product: CASSPRTGDTGELFF.

This clonotype was recorded many times. This sequence joins TRBV18 and TRBJ2-2; D ambiguous. In germline, CDR1 is KGHSH, CDR2 LQKENI. The CDR3 runs to 14 residues. Trimming left V 5 bases short and J 5 bases short, with 12 bases between. CDR3 sequence (DNA): TGTGCCAGCTCAGCAACCGACAAGACCGGGGAGCTGTTTTTT. The encoded protein is CASSATDKTGELFF.

CDR3 amino acids: CASSPGGRNQPQHF. The CDR3 DNA follows: TGTGCCAGCAGTCCCGGCGGCCGGAATCAGCCCCAGCATTTT. V gene TRBV6-1 combines with J gene TRBJ1-5; D unclear. With 5 bases removed from V and 4 bases from J, the gap between germline ends came to 12 bases. The CDR3 covers 14 residues. CDR1 is MNHNS, CDR2 SASEGT, per germline.

The V gene is TRBV20-1, the J gene TRBJ2-1, with TRBD2 matching 8 bases. V shed 3 bases, J shed 0 bases, and the junction held 7 bases outside the gene matches. CDR3 length: 16 amino acids. CDR1 and CDR2 from the germline V gene are DFQATT and SNEGSKA (reference sequence). The CDR3 here is CSARVGAGGSYNEQFF. The CDR3 DNA follows: TGCAGTGCTAGGGTTGGGGCGGGAGGCTCCTACAATGAGCAGTTCTTC.

This clonotype was seen more than once but under ten times. In nucleotides, the CDR3 is TGTGCCAGCAGCTCATACCGGGACAAACTGTTTTTT. Its translation is CASSSYRDKLFF. This rearrangement joins TRBV9 to TRBJ1-4; weak D call: TRBD1 (5 bases). The CDR3 has 12 amino acids. Trimming cost V 4 bases and J 11 bases, with 12 bases left between them. The germline V gene has CDR1 SGDLS and CDR2 YYNGEE.

This clonotype was picked up a small number of times. The chain joins TRBV7-9 to TRBJ1-1, with no clear D. The V gene lost 5 bases and the J gene lost 4 bases, with 11 bases spanning the gap. This CDR3 comprises 13 residues. From germline, CDR1 is SEHNR and CDR2 FQNEAQ (reference sequence). The CDR3, as DNA: TGTGCCAGCAGCACCGACGGGAGCACTGAAGCTTTCTTT. Amino acids: CASSTDGSTEAFF.

This clonotype was recorded at least ten times. The chain recombines TRBV19 with TRBJ2-5; perhaps TRBD1 as D (6 bases). CDR1 LNHDA and CDR2 SQIVND come from the germline V gene (reference sequence). V was shortened by 4 bases and J by 3 bases, with 9 bases between the two germline ends. The CDR3 length is 13 residues. This CDR3 reads CASSSWTEETQYF. The CDR3 coding sequence is TGTGCCAGTAGTAGCTGGACAGAAGAGACCCAGTACTTC.

This clonotype occurred many times. The rearrangement joins TRBV18 to TRBJ2-7, with 9 bases aligning to TRBD1. The ends lost 6 bases at V and 4 bases at J; junction bases unmatched: 1. Germline V gives CDR1 KGHSH, CDR2 LQKENI. This CDR3 region has 12 residues. The CDR3 DNA reads as TGTGCCAGCTCGGGACAGGGTTACGAGCAGTACTTC. It specifies CASSGQGYEQYF. Drawing the rest from reference TRBV18 and TRBJ2-7, the complete variable domain is NAGVMQNPRHLVRRRGQEARLRCSPMKGHSHVYWYRQLPEEGLKFMVYLQKENIIDESGMPKERFSAEFPKEGPSILRIQQVVRGDSAAYFCASSGQGYEQYFGPGTRLTVT.

This clonotype was observed at least ten times. The chain carries TRBV18 and TRBJ2-1; D is ambiguous. From germline, CDR1 is KGHSH and CDR2 LQKENI. With 2 bases removed from V and 9 bases from J, the gap between germline ends came to 8 bases. The CDR3 loop spans 12 amino acids. CDR3 nucleotides: TGTGCCAGCTCACCATCCGATAGTGAGCAGTTCTTC. Translated: CASSPSDSEQFF.

This clonotype is labeled medium-sized. The rearrangement uses TRBV7-2 and TRBJ2-5; the D gene is possibly TRBD2 (7 bases). Germline V lookup: CDR1 SGHTA, CDR2 FQGNSA. The ends were cut back, 0 bases at V and 6 bases at J, with 14 bases in the middle. The CDR3 totals 15 residues. Here the CDR3 reads CASSLAGGPGKTQYF. CDR3 DNA sequence: TGTGCCAGCAGCTTAGCGGGGGGGCCGGGGAAGACCCAGTACTTC.

By share of the sample, this clonotype is medium-sized. J is TRBJ1-1 and V is TRBV6-6, with a weak D call TRBD1 (6 bases). Trimming shortened V by 0 bases and J by 7 bases, and 18 bases separated the two germline ends. This CDR3 has 16 residues. CDR1 is MNHNY and CDR2 is SVGAGI in the germline V gene (reference sequence). CDR3 region: CASSYSREGGGGEAFF. In DNA, the CDR3 is TGTGCCAGCAGTTACTCGAGAGAGGGGGGAGGCGGTGAAGCTTTCTTT.

This clonotype appeared many times. The chain links TRBV6-1 to TRBJ2-7; TRBD2 might be the D (5 bases). The V gene lost 0 bases and the J gene lost 4 bases, with 13 bases spanning the gap. This CDR3 spans 15 amino acids. Germline CDR1 is MNHNS and CDR2 is SASEGT. The CDR3 region has the DNA TGTGCCAGCAGTGAAGCGTCTTCTAGCACTTACGAGCAGTACTTC. Its translation is CASSEASSSTYEQYF.

There are many counts of this clonotype. This chain connects TRBV5-6 to TRBJ1-2, with 7 bases aligning to TRBD1. Germline V gene sequence: CDR1 SGHDT, CDR2 YYEEEE. There are 15 residues in the CDR3. V was pared by 4 bases and J by 2 bases, with 8 bases of the junction left unmatched. This CDR3 is CASSPRTGYNYGYTF. Written as DNA, the CDR3 is TGTGCCAGCAGCCCCCGGACAGGCTACAACTATGGCTACACCTTC.

This clonotype was counted at least ten times. The CDR3: CASSRDRQETQYF. The CDR3, as DNA: TGTGCCAGTAGTCGGGACAGACAAGAGACCCAGTACTTC. The genes are TRBV19 and TRBJ2-5, with TRBD1 matching 7 bases. This CDR3 spans 13 amino acids. Germline V gene lookup returns CDR1 LNHDA and CDR2 SQIVND (reference sequence). Trimming removed 5 bases from V and 2 bases from J; junction bases left unmatched: 2. The complete variable domain, with remaining parts taken from reference TRBV19 and TRBJ2-5, reads DGGITQSPKYLFRKEGQNVTLSCEQNLNHDAMYWYRQDPGQGLRLIYYSQIVNDFQKGDIAEGYSVSREKKESFPLTVTSAQKNPTAFYLCASSRDRQETQYFGPGTRLLVL.

This clonotype is medium-sized. The V and J genes are TRBV7-2 and TRBJ2-3; 8 nucleotides agree with TRBD2. The CDR3 contains 15 residues. The germline V gene has CDR1 SGHTA and CDR2 FQGNSA. The trim removed 4 bases at V and 5 bases at J, leaving 8 bases unmatched. The CDR3 protein is CASSSIAGRGDTQYF. The CDR3 coding sequence is TGTGCCAGCAGCTCCATAGCGGGGCGGGGAGATACGCAGTATTTT.